These 2 T cell receptor beta chains came from one sample sequenced in a study of CD8 T cells in ankylosing spondylitis. TCRdb used MiXCR to reprocess the 5' RACE reads, holding one entry per CDR3 protein. The repertoire holds under 250,000 distinct CDR3 sequences, with approximately 7.3% as singletons. Antigens of these TCRs are unknown. Study results and caveats: A motif of roughly eight highly homologous TCR beta variants was seen as apparently characteristic of ankylosing spondylitis blood.

Sequences were obtained from blood, either unsorted or a sorted T cell fraction (not recorded which). Receptor source: a male donor with ankylosing spondylitis.

In this sample, this clonotype turned up many times. The rearrangement joins TRBV7-9 to TRBJ2-5; D unclear. This CDR3 has 13 residues. Trimming shortened V by 11 bases and J by 1 base, and 14 bases separated the two germline ends. Germline values: CDR1 SEHNR, CDR2 FQNEAQ (reference sequence). In nucleotides, the CDR3 is TGTGCCGGTGGTGCGGAGATCCAAGAGACCCAGTACTTC. Translating it yields CAGGAEIQETQYF. Looking up the rest from reference TRBV7-9 and TRBJ2-5 gives the full variable domain: DTGVSQNPRHKITKRGQNVTFRCDPISEHNRLYWYRQTLGQGPEFLTYFQNEAQLEKSRLLSDRFSAERPKGSFSTLEIQRTEQGDSAMYLCAGGAEIQETQYFGPGTRLLVL.

The chain couples TRBV10-3 to TRBJ1-2; D not certain. Germline V gene sequence: CDR1 ENHRY, CDR2 SYGVKD. Trimming took 0 bases from V and 4 from J, leaving 12 bases between them. The CDR3 runs 15 residues. CDR3 DNA: TGTGCCATCAGTGAGTCGAGGACGGTTAGCTATGGCTACACCTTC. This sequence encodes CAISESRTVSYGYTF.